This TCR beta chain derives from a study of regulatory T cells in long-lasting Graves disease. Study-wide findings and caveats: Persistent disease exhibited a predilection for TRBV28, TRBJ1-2 and TRBJ2-5. Thyroid tissue went unexamined; only peripheral blood was analyzed. Few sampled subjects may have lowered accuracy.

This clonotype was recorded at least ten times. Its antigen is not identified. Trimming removed 4 bases at V and 0 bases at J, with 16 bases between. The CDR3 extends over 16 amino acids. Germline V lookup: CDR1 ENHRY, CDR2 SYGVKD. The TCR beta library used iRepertoire HTBI primers with Arm-PCR amplification of CDR3. Each CDR3 protein gets one entry after TCRdb re-called the multiplex PCR reads with MiXCR. The profile shows 450,000 to 600,000 distinct CDR3 sequences, roughly 16% of them singletons. The time point: newly diagnosed GD, antithyroid drugs for less than 3 months. PBMCs provided the RNA from which the TCR library was made. The same sample was also studied in work on T cells in Graves' hyperthyroidism and ophthalmopathy.

This chain uses TRBV10-3 with TRBJ2-7; D may be TRBD2 (5 bases). The sequence came from a man aged 35-49 years with Graves disease. Sequencing was performed on peripheral blood mononuclear cells (PBMCs), taken at new diagnosis, from a patient treated with antithyroid drugs. The chain's CDR3 is CAISVIETSGSYEQYF. CDR3 nucleotide sequence: TGTGCCATCAGTGTAATTGAGACAAGCGGCTCCTACGAGCAGTACTTC.